What follows are 18 T cell receptor beta chains derived from one specimen sequenced in a study of metastatic and nonmetastatic thyroid tumors. Each patient went into thyroid surgery without having received any treatment. TCRdb re-called clones via MiXCR from the PCR reads. The table lists more than 20,000 clones, 10% to 15% of them singletons, with 24% in the top ten. Sequencing input: blood. These TCRs come from a female donor with papillary thyroid cancer or a benign thyroid nodule (not recorded which). Some clones in this sample may be carry-over from other donors' samples.

Concerning this clone: Being one base from a much bigger clone, this may be a read error. This same CDR3 is encoded by further DNA sequences in the sample. V is TRBV5-6 and J is TRBJ1-2, with D uncertain. Looked up from germline, CDR1 is SGHDT and CDR2 is YYEEEE. The CDR3 loop spans 13 amino acids. The CDR3 DNA follows: TGTGCGAGCAGCCTGTCGGGAGGCTATGGCTACACCTTC. It translates to CASSLSGGYGYTF.

Ten or more counts support this clone. The V call is TRBV4-2, the J call TRBJ2-7; perhaps D is TRBD1 or TRBD2 (5 bases each). The germline V and J ends were trimmed by 3 bases and 5 bases, with 26 bases remaining between them. This CDR3 is built from 18 residues. Germline values: CDR1 LGHNA, CDR2 YNFKEQ. Here the CDR3 reads CASSQDRSATGTGNEQYF. The CDR3 nucleotides read TGTGCCAGCAGCCAGGATCGATCAGCAACCGGGACGGGGAACGAGCAGTACTTC.

Concerning this clone itself: Just one base apart from a much larger clone, this may be a read error. J is TRBJ2-5 and V is TRBV7-2; D possibly uses TRBD1 or TRBD2 (5 bases each). Trimming stripped 4 bases from V and 7 bases from J, with 13 bases between. CDR1 is SGHTA and CDR2 is FQGNSA in the germline V gene. The CDR3 contains 13 residues. DNA for the CDR3: TGTGCCAGCAGCTCAGGGATCCGGGGGACCCAGTACTTC. The encoded protein is CASSSGIRGTQYF.

This clone has ten or more counts. This sequence joins TRBV19 and TRBJ1-3, with TRBD1 as a possible D gene (5 bases). Deletions cut 6 bases from V and 0 bases from J, with 21 bases between. This CDR3 is 18 amino acids long. Germline CDR1 and CDR2: LNHDA and SQIVND (reference sequence). The DNA of the CDR3 is TGTGCCAGTAGCCTGGTCCTTACCTGGGGGAGCTCTGGAAACACCATATATTTT. This sequence encodes CASSLVLTWGSSGNTIYF. The full variable domain, in which reference TRBV19 and TRBJ1-3 provide the parts outside the CDR3, is DGGITQSPKYLFRKEGQNVTLSCEQNLNHDAMYWYRQDPGQGLRLIYYSQIVNDFQKGDIAEGYSVSREKKESFPLTVTSAQKNPTAFYLCASSLVLTWGSSGNTIYFGEGSWLTVV.

The chain links TRBV5-1 to TRBJ2-3; D gene unclear. The CDR3 runs to 14 residues. The germline gives CDR1 SGHRS, CDR2 YFSETQ. Trimming left V 2 bases short and J 2 bases short, with 9 bases between. DNA of the CDR3: TGCGCCAGCAGCTTCATCCCCCCCACAGATACGCAGTATTTT. Translating it yields CASSFIPPTDTQYF.

This clone has a count of ten or more. The chain couples TRBV20-1 to TRBJ1-2, with D possibly matching TRBD1 (6 bases). Trimming pared 0 bases from V and 2 bases from J, leaving 19 bases between. Germline loops: CDR1 DFQATT, CDR2 SNEGSKA (reference sequence). CDR3 length equals 17 residues. The CDR3 bases are TGCAGTGCTAGAGATGACGTCTGGGGGGGCGCGAACTATGGCTACACCTTC. Translated, it gives CSARDDVWGGANYGYTF.

This clone showed up just a few times. J is TRBJ1-5 and V is TRBV6-1; D not resolved. There are 12 residues in the CDR3. Germline loops: CDR1 MNHNS, CDR2 SASEGT. Trimming took 1 base from V and 7 from J, leaving 5 bases between them. The CDR3 DNA reads as TGTGCCAGCAGTGAAGGTACCCAGCCCCAGCATTTT. This gives the protein CASSEGTQPQHF.

This clone was observed a handful of times. A read error may explain this, as a much larger clone is one base away. A read error is likely, as this CDR3 ends without the conserved phenylalanine or tryptophan. The V call is TRBV18, the J call TRBJ1-4; D remains ambiguous. Deletions cut 3 bases from V and 6 bases from J, with 2 bases between. Germline CDR1 reads KGHSH; CDR2 reads LQKENI. This CDR3 has 11 residues. The CDR3 DNA reads as TGTGCCAGCTCACCGGATGAAAAACTGTTTCTT. Translated: CASSPDEKLFL.

This clone was found a few times. The chain combines TRBV6-1 with TRBJ1-1, with D uncertain. Per the germline V gene, CDR1 is MNHNS and CDR2 is SASEGT. This CDR3 comprises 13 residues. V was clipped by 6 bases and J by 0 bases, with 8 bases between them. The CDR3 spells CASRGLMNTEAFF. The CDR3 bases are TGTGCCAGCAGGGGATTGATGAACACTGAAGCTTTCTTT.

The table lists this clone with many counts. A much larger clone differs from this one at a single base, so this may be a read error. Given the absence of the conserved phenylalanine or tryptophan at the CDR3 end, a read error is likely. V usage is TRBV12-3 or TRBV12-4 and J usage is TRBJ1-1; D is possibly TRBD1 (5 bases). The CDR3 extends over 14 amino acids. Trimming took off 5 bases at V and 1 base at J, with 11 bases between the two ends. The CDR3 coding sequence is TGTGCCAGCAGTCTGGGACGGCAGAACACTGAAGCTTTCTCT. Translating it yields CASSLGRQNTEAFS.

The table lists this clone with a few counts. The chain has TRBV28 and TRBJ2-7, with 7 bases that match TRBD2. This CDR3 is 15 amino acids long. CDR1 MDHEN and CDR2 SYDVKM come from the germline V gene. The V segment lost 10 bases and the J segment 6 bases; nucleotides outside the gene matches: 18. In DNA form, the CDR3 reads TGTGCCATCACTCCCGAGGGAGGGAAAAGTGGCGAGCAGTACTTC. The encoded protein is CAITPEGGKSGEQYF.

This clone has ten or more counts. This chain links TRBV6-1 with TRBJ1-4; TRBD1 matches at 8 bases. J gave up 7 bases and V 4 bases, and 8 bases lay outside the gene matches. CDR3 length equals 15 residues. Germline assignment: CDR1 MNHNS and CDR2 SASEGT. The CDR3 region is CASSARQGTAEKLFF. The CDR3 nucleotides read TGTGCCAGCAGTGCAAGACAGGGGACGGCTGAAAAACTGTTTTTT.

This clone was picked up many times. The chain recombines TRBV6-1 with TRBJ2-5, with TRBD2 matching over 9 bases. The germline CDR1 and CDR2 sequences are MNHNS and SASEGT. CDR3 size: 17 residues. The V segment lost 6 bases and the J segment 5 bases; nucleotides outside the gene matches: 16. CDR3 protein: CASSYDPGLARRETQYF. CDR3 bases: TGTGCCAGCAGCTACGACCCCGGACTAGCGAGGCGGGAGACCCAGTACTTC.

This clone is a singleton in its sample. This chain links TRBV11-2 with TRBJ2-1; D is ambiguous. Germline V lookup: CDR1 SGHAT, CDR2 FQNNGV. The CDR3 is 18 amino acids. Trimming removed 2 bases at V and 2 bases at J, with 19 bases between. CDR3: CASSLFVSRAATYNEQFF. CDR3 coding DNA: TGTGCCAGCAGCTTATTTGTTTCTCGAGCCGCCACCTACAATGAGCAGTTCTTC.

As for this clone: At one end the junction does not follow the germline gene, possibly because of a read error. The genes are TRBV4-2 and TRBJ2-1, with TRBD2 matching over 10 bases. Germline V CDR1 and CDR2: LGHNA, YNFKEQ. The CDR3 spans 16 residues. Here the CDR3 reads CASSQDAASGSNEQLF. DNA of the CDR3: TGTGCCAGCAGCCAAGATGCTGCTAGCGGGAGCAATGAGCAGCTCTTC.

The sample holds many counts of this clone. The identical CDR3 is also encoded by other nucleotide sequences in the sample. The chain carries TRBV27 and TRBJ1-5; D is possibly TRBD1 (5 bases). CDR1 is MNHEY, CDR2 SMNVEV, per germline (reference sequence). V lost 2 bases and J lost 2, with 13 bases in between. This CDR3 is built from 16 residues. CDR3 DNA sequence: TGTGCCAGCAGTTTAGTCGGAGGGACGGGCAATCAGCCCCAGCATTTT. Its protein is CASSLVGGTGNQPQHF.

This rearrangement joins TRBV7-2 to TRBJ1-1, with TRBD1 matching over 7 bases. This CDR3 contains 14 residues. From germline, CDR1 is SGHTA and CDR2 FQGNSA. The V gene end was trimmed by 8 bases and the J gene end by 7 bases; junction bases not matched to a gene: 13. The CDR3: CASFLQGQNLEAFF. DNA for the CDR3: TGTGCCAGCTTCTTACAGGGACAGAATCTTGAAGCTTTCTTT.

This clone appeared a few times. With a much larger clone just one base away, this may be a read error. V usage is TRBV5-1 and J usage is TRBJ2-7, with TRBD2 as a possible D gene (5 bases). The germline V and J ends were trimmed by 4 bases and 3 bases, with 17 bases remaining between them. The CDR3 covers 15 residues. The germline gives CDR1 SGHRS, CDR2 YFSETQ. CDR3 sequence (DNA): TGCGCCAGCAGCCTGGAAGCCGGGAATCTCTACGAGCAGTACTTC. Protein sequence: CASSLEAGNLYEQYF.